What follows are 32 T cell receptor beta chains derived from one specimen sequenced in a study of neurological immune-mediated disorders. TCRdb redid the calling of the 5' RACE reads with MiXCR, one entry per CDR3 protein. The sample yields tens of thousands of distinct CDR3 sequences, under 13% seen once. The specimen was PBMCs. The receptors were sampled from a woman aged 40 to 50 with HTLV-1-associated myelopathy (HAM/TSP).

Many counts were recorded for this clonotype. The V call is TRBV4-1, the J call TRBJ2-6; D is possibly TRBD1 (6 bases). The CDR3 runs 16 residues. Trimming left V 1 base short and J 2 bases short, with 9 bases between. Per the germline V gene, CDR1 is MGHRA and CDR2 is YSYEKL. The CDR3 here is CASSQVGGAGANVLTF. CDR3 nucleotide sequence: TGCGCCAGCAGCCAAGTTGGGGGCGCTGGGGCCAACGTCCTGACTTTC.

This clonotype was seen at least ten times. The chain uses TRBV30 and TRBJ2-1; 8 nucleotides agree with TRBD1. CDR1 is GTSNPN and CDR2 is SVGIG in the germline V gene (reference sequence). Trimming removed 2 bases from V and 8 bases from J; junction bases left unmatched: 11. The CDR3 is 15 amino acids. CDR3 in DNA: TGTGCCTGGAGTCTCAGGGGGCAGGGTAAGGATGAGCAGTTCTTC. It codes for CAWSLRGQGKDEQFF.

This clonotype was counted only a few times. Here the CDR3 DNA reads TGTGCCAGCAGCTTAAGGGGGACTGAAGCTTTCTTT. Translated: CASSLRGTEAFF. This sequence joins TRBV7-9 and TRBJ1-1; perhaps TRBD1 as D (6 bases). CDR1 SEHNR and CDR2 FQNEAQ come from the germline V gene (reference sequence). The CDR3 sequence is 12 residues long. V was pared by 2 bases and J by 5 bases, with 6 bases between.

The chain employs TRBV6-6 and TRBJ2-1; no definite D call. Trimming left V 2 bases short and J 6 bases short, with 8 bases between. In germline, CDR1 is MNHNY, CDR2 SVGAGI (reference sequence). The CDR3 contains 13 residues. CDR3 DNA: TGTGCCAGCAGTTACCCATGGGCCAATGAGCAGTTCTTC. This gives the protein CASSYPWANEQFF.

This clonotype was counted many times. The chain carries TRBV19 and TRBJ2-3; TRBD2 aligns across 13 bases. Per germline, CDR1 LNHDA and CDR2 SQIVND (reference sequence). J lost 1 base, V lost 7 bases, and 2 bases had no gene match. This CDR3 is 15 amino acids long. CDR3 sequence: CASTGTSGGTDTQYF. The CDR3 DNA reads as TGTGCCAGTACTGGGACTAGCGGGGGCACAGATACGCAGTATTTT.

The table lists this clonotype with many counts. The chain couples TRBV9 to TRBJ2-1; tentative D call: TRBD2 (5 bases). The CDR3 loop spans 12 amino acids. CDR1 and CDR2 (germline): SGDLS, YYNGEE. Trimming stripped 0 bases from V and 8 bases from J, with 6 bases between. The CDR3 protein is CASSVGGYEQFF. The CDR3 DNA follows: TGTGCCAGCAGCGTAGGAGGGTATGAGCAGTTCTTC. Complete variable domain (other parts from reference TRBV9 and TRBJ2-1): DSGVTQTPKHLITATGQRVTLRCSPRSGDLSVYWYQQSLDQGLQFLIQYYNGEERAKGNILERFSAQQFPDLHSELNLSSLELGDSALYFCASSVGGYEQFFGPGTRLTVL.

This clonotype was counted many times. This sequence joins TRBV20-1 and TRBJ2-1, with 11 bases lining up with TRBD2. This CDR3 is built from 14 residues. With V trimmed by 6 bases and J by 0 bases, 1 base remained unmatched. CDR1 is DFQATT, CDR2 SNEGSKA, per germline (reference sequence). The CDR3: CSAGLAASYNEQFF. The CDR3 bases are TGCAGTGCGGGACTAGCGGCCTCCTACAATGAGCAGTTCTTC.

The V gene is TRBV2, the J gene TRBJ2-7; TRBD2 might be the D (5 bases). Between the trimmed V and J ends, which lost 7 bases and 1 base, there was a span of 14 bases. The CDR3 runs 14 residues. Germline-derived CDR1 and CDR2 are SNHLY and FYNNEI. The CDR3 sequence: CASNQAGLSYEQYF. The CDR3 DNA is TGTGCCAGCAATCAGGCCGGACTGTCCTACGAGCAGTACTTC.

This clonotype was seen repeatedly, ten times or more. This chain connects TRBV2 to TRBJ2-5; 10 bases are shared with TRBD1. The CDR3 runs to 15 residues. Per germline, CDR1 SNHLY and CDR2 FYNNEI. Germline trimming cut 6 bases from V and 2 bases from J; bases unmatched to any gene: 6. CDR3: CASRRDRGRQETQYF. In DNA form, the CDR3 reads TGTGCCAGCAGAAGAGACAGGGGGCGGCAAGAGACCCAGTACTTC.

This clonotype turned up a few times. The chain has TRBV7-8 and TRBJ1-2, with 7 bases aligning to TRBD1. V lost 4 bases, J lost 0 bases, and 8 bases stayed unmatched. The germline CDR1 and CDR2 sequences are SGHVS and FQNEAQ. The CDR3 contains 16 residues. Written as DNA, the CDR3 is TGTGCCAGCAGCTCCGGGACAGCCATTCCTAACTATGGCTACACCTTC. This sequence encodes CASSSGTAIPNYGYTF.

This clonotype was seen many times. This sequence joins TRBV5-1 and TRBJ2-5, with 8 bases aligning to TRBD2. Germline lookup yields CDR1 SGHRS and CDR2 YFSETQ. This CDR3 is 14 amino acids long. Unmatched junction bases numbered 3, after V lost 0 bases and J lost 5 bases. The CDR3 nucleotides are TGCGCCAGCAGCTTGGCCGGGGGGGTCGAGACCCAGTACTTC. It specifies CASSLAGGVETQYF.

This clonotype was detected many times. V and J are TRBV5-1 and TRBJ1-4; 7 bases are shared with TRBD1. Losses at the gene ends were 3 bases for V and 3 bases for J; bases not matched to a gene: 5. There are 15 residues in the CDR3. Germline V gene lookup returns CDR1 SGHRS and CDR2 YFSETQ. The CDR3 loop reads CASSSHRGSNEKLFF. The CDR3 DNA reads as TGCGCCAGCAGCTCTCACAGGGGATCTAATGAAAAACTGTTTTTT.

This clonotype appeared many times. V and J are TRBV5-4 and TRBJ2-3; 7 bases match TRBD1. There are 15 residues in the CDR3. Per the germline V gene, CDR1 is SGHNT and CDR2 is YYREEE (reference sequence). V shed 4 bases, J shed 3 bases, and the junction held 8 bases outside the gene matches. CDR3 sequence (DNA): TGTGCCAGCAGCCCCACAGGGGCCCTGACAGATACGCAGTATTTT. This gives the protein CASSPTGALTDTQYF.

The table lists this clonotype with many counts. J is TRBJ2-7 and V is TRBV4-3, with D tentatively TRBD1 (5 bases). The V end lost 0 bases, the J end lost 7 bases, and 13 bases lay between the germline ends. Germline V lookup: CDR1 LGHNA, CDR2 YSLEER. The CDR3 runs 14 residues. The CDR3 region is CASSQERVGVEQYF. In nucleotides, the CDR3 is TGCGCCAGCAGCCAAGAACGGGTAGGGGTAGAGCAGTACTTC.

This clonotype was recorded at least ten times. The CDR3 loop reads CSAAWTGLYGYTF. CDR3 nucleotides: TGCAGTGCTGCGTGGACAGGGTTGTATGGCTACACCTTC. The V gene is TRBV20-1, the J gene TRBJ1-2; 8 bases fit TRBD1. With 5 bases clipped from V and 5 bases from J, the junction kept 7 bases outside the gene matches. Germline V lookup: CDR1 DFQATT, CDR2 SNEGSKA (reference sequence). This CDR3 has 13 amino acids.

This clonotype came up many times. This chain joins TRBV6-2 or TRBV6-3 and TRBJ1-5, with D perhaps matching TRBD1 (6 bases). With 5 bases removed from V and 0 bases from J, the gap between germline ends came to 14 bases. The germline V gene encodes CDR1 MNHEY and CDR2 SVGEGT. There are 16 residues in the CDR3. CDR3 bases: TGTGCCAGCAGTGATCCACAGGGTTTTAGCAATCAGCCCCAGCATTTT. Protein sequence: CASSDPQGFSNQPQHF.

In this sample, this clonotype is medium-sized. The CDR3, as DNA: TGTGCCAGCACCCTGCCCCAAACAGGGGGCTACGAGCAGTACTTC. This codes for CASTLPQTGGYEQYF. The chain combines TRBV7-2 with TRBJ2-7; 8 bases map to TRBD1. The germline CDR1 and CDR2 sequences are SGHTA and FQGNSA. V was clipped by 7 bases and J by 3 bases; unmatched bases: 11. The CDR3 extends over 15 amino acids.

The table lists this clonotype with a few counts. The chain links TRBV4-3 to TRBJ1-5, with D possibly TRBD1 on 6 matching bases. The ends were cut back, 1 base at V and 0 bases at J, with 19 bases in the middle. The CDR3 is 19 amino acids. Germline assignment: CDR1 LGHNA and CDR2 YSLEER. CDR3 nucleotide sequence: TGCGCCAGCAGCCAAGCTTACCGGGGCAGGGGCTATAGCAATCAGCCCCAGCATTTT. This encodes CASSQAYRGRGYSNQPQHF.

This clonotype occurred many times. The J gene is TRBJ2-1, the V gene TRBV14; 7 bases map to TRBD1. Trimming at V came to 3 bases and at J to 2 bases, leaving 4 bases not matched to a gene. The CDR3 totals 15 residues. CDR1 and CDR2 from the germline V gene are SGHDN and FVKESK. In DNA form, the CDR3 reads TGTGCCAGCAGCCACCGGGACAGAACCTACAATGAGCAGTTCTTC. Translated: CASSHRDRTYNEQFF.

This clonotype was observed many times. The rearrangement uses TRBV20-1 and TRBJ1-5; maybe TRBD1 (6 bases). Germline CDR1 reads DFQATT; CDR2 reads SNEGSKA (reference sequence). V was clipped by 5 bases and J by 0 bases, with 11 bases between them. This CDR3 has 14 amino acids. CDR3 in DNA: TGCAGTGCTTCGACAGGTTATAGCAATCAGCCCCAGCATTTT. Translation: CSASTGYSNQPQHF.

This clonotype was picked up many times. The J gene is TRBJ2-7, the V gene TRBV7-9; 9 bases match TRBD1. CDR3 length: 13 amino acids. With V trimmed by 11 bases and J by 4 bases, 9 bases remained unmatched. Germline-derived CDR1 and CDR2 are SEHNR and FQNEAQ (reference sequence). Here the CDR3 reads CAVVRDREYEQYF. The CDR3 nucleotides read TGTGCCGTTGTCCGGGACAGGGAGTACGAGCAGTACTTC.

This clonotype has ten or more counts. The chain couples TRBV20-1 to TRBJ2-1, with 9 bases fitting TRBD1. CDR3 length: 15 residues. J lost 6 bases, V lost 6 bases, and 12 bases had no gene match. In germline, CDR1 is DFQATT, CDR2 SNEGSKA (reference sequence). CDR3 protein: CSAGRPGQGSNEQFF. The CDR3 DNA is TGCAGTGCCGGACGCCCGGGACAGGGATCCAATGAGCAGTTCTTC.

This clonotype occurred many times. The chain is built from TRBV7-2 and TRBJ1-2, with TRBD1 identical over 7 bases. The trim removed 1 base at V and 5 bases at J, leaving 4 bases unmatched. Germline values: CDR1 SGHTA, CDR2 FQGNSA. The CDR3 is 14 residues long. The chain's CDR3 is CASSLGPGGYGYTF. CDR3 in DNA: TGTGCCAGCAGCTTAGGTCCAGGGGGGTATGGCTACACCTTC.

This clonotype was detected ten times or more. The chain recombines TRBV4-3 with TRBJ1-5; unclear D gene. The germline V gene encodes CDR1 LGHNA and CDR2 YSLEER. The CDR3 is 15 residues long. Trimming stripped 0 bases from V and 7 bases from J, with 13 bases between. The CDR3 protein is CASSQEVGLLQPQHF. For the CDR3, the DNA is TGCGCCAGCAGCCAAGAGGTAGGGTTGTTACAGCCCCAGCATTTT.

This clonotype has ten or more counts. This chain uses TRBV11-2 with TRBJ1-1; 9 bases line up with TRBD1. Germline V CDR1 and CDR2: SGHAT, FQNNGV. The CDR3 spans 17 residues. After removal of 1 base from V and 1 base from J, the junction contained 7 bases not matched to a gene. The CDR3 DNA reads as TGTGCCAGCAGCTTAGCTTACAGGGGGCGCGGGAACACTGAAGCTTTCTTT. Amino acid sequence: CASSLAYRGRGNTEAFF.

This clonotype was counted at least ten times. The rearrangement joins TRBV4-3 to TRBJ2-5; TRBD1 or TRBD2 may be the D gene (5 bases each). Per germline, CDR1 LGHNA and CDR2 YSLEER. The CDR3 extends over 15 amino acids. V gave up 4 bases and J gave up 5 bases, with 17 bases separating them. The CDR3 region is CASSPPEGPVETQYF. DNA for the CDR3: TGCGCCAGCAGCCCCCCAGAGGGGCCAGTGGAGACCCAGTACTTC.

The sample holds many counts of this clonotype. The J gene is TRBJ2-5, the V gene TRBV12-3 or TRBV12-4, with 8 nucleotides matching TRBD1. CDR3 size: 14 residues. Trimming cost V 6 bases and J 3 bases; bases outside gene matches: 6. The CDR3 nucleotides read TGTGCCAGCAGCTCAACAGGGGGAAAAGAGACCCAGTACTTC. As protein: CASSSTGGKETQYF.

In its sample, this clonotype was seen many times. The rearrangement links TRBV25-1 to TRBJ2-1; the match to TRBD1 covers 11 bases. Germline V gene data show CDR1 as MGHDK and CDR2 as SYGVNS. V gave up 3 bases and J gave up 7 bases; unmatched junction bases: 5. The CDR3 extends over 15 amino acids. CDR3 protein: CASSEDRGLGNEQFF. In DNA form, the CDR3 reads TGTGCCAGCAGTGAGGACAGGGGGCTGGGGAATGAGCAGTTCTTC. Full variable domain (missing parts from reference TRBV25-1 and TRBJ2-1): EADIYQTPRYLVIGTGKKITLECSQTMGHDKMYWYQQDPGMELHLIHYSYGVNSTEKGDLSSESTVSRIRTEHFPLTLESARPSHTSQYLCASSEDRGLGNEQFFGPGTRLTVL.

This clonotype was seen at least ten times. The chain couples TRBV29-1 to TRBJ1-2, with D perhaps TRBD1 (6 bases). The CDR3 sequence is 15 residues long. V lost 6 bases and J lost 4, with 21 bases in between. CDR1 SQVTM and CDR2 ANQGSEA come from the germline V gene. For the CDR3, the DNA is TGCAGCGTGACGGTCGGGGCAGGGGCCCTCTATGGCTACACCTTC. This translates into CSVTVGAGALYGYTF. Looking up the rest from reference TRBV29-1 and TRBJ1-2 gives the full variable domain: SAVISQKPSRDICQRGTSLTIQCQVDSQVTMMFWYRQQPGQSLTLIATANQGSEATYESGFVIDKFPISRPNLTFSTLTVSNMSPEDSSIYLCSVTVGAGALYGYTFGSGTRLTVV.

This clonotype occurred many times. The CDR3 here is CASSRTGGSGGYNEQFF. CDR3 in DNA: TGTGCCAGCAGCCGGACAGGGGGGAGCGGGGGCTACAATGAGCAGTTCTTC. The chain combines TRBV11-2 with TRBJ2-1, with 10 bases fitting TRBD1. Losses at the gene ends were 5 bases for V and 3 bases for J; bases not matched to a gene: 10. CDR1 is SGHAT and CDR2 is FQNNGV in the germline V gene. CDR3 length: 17 residues. Complete variable domain (other parts from reference TRBV11-2 and TRBJ2-1): EAGVAQSPRYKIIEKRQSVAFWCNPISGHATLYWYQQILGQGPKLLIQFQNNGVVDDSQLPKDRFSAERLKGVDSTLKIQPAKLEDSAVYLCASSRTGGSGGYNEQFFGPGTRLTVL.

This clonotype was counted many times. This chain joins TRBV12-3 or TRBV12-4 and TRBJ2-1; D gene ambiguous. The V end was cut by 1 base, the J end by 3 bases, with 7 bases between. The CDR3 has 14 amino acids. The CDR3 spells CASSLVLDYNEQFF. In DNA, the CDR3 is TGTGCCAGCAGTTTAGTCCTAGACTACAATGAGCAGTTCTTC.

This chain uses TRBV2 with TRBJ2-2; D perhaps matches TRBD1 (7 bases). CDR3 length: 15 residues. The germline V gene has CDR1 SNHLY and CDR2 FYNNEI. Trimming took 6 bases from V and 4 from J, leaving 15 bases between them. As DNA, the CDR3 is TGTGCCAGCAGCGGTTACAGGGGAGGCACCGGGGAGCTGTTTTTT. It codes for CASSGYRGGTGELFF.